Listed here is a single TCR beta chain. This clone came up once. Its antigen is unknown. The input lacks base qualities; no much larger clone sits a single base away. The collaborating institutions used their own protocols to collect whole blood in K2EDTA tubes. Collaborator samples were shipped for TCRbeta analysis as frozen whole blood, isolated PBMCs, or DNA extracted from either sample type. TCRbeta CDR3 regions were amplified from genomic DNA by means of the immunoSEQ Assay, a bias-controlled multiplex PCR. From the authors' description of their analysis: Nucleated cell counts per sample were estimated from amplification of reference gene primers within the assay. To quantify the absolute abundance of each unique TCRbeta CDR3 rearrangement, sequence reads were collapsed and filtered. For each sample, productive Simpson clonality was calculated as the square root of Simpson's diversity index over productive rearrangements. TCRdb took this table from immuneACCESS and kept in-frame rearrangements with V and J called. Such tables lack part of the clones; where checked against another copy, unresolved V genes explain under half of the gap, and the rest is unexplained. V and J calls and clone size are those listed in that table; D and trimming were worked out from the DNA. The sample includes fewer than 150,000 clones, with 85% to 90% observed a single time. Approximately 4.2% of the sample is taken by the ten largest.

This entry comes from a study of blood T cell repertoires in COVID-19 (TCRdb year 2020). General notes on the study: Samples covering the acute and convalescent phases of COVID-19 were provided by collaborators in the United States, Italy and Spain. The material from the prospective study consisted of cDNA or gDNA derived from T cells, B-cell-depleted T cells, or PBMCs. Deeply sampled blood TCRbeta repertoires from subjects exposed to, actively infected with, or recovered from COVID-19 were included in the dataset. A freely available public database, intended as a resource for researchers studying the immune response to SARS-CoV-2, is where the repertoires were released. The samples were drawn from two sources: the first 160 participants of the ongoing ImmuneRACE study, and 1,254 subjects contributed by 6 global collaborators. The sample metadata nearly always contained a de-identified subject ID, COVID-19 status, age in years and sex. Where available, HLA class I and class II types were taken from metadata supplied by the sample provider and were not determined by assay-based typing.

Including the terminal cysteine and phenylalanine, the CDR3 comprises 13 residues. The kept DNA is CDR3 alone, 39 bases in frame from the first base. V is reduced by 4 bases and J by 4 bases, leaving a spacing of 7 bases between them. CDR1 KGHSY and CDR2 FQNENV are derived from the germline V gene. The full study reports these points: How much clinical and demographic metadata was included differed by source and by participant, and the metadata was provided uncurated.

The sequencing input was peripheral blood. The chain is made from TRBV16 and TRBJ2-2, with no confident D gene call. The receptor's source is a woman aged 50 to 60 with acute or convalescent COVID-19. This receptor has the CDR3 CASSPYSTGELFF. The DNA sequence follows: TGTGCCAGCAGCCCCTACAGCACCGGGGAGCTGTTTTTT.